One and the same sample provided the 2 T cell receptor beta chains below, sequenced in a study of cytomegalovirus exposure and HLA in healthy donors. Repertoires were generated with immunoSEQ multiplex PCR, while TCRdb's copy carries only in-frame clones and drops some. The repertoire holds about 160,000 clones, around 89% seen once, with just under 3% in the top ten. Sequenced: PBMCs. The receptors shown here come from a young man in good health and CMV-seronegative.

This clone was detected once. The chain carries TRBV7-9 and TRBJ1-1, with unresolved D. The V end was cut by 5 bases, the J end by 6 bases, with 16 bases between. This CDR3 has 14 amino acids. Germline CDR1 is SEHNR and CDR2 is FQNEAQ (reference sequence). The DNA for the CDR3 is TGTGCCAGCAGCCCCGTGTGGGTGAGCGCTGAAGCTTTCTTT. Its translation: CASSPVWVSAEAFF.

The CDR3: CASSLLSDTQYF. The CDR3 coding sequence is TGTGCCAGCAGCTTACTGTCAGATACGCAGTATTTT. This chain uses TRBV13 with TRBJ2-3; D call uncertain. The CDR3 sequence is 12 residues long. Per germline, CDR1 PRHDT and CDR2 FYEKMQ (reference sequence). The V and J ends lost 2 bases and 4 bases respectively, with 4 bases between them.